This passage covers 23 T cell receptor beta chains from one sample sequenced in a study of cytomegalovirus exposure and HLA in healthy donors. With 60 Vbeta and 13 Jbeta primers, the PCR was carried out. Sequencing used immunoSEQ multiplex PCR; TCRdb keeps in-frame clones, though not all of them. In all, the sample yields 140,000 to 150,000 clones. The sample comprised PBMCs. All receptors derive from a male donor in good health and CMV-seronegative.

The chain joins TRBV7-9 to TRBJ2-1; TRBD2 might be the D (5 bases). The ends were cut back, 3 bases at V and 10 bases at J, with 7 bases in the middle. The CDR3 is 11 amino acids. Germline CDR1 and CDR2: SEHNR and FQNEAQ (reference sequence). The chain's CDR3 is CASSFRGEQFF. The CDR3 DNA reads TGTGCCAGCAGCTTCAGAGGGGAGCAGTTCTTC.

For this clone: In the same sample, other DNA sequences code for this CDR3. The J gene is TRBJ1-1, the V gene TRBV7-9; the match to TRBD1 covers 7 bases. The germline V gene has CDR1 SEHNR and CDR2 FQNEAQ (reference sequence). The CDR3 extends over 13 amino acids. Trimming at V came to 5 bases and at J to 3 bases, leaving 3 bases not matched to a gene. In DNA form, the CDR3 reads TGTGCCAGCAGCCTTACAGGGGACACTGAAGCTTTCTTT. Translation gives CASSLTGDTEAFF.

The genes are TRBV7-3 and TRBJ2-2; 8 bases fit TRBD1. CDR1 is SGHTA and CDR2 is FQGTGA in the germline V gene. V was clipped by 5 bases and J by 0 bases; unmatched bases: 2. This CDR3 contains 15 residues. CDR3 sequence: CASSVQGANTGELFF. The CDR3 DNA sequence: TGTGCCAGCAGCGTACAGGGGGCGAACACCGGGGAGCTGTTTTTT. The full variable domain, with the rest looked up from reference TRBV7-3 and TRBJ2-2, is GAGVSQTPSNKVTEKGKYVELRCDPISGHTALYWYRQSLGQGPEFLIYFQGTGAADDSGLPNDRFFAVRPEGSVSTLKIQRTERGDSAVYLCASSVQGANTGELFFGEGSRLTVL.

This chain uses TRBV7-9 with TRBJ2-1, with TRBD2 matching over 7 bases. The CDR3 spans 14 residues. J gave up 2 bases and V 5 bases, and 3 bases lay outside the gene matches. Germline CDR1 SEHNR, CDR2 FQNEAQ (reference sequence). This CDR3 reads CASSPGGTYNEQFF. CDR3 in DNA: TGTGCCAGCAGCCCCGGGGGGACCTACAATGAGCAGTTCTTC.

The chain recombines TRBV19 with TRBJ1-2; TRBD1 matches 7 bases. CDR3 length equals 15 residues. The trim removed 7 bases at V and 8 bases at J, leaving 16 bases unmatched. CDR1 is LNHDA and CDR2 is SQIVND in the germline V gene (reference sequence). Here the CDR3 reads CASTRQGHREGGYTF. For the CDR3, the DNA is TGTGCCAGTACACGACAGGGTCACCGGGAAGGGGGCTACACCTTC.

This chain links TRBV30 with TRBJ2-2; perhaps TRBD1 as D (6 bases). V lost 3 bases, J lost 1 base, and 12 bases lay in between. CDR1 and CDR2 from the germline V gene are GTSNPN and SVGIG (reference sequence). There are 15 residues in the CDR3. CDR3 region: CAWRYLTGNTGELFF. CDR3 DNA sequence: TGTGCCTGGAGATACTTGACAGGGAACACCGGGGAGCTGTTTTTT.

Of note for this clone: Other DNA sequences in this specimen translate into the identical CDR3. The chain has TRBV5-1 and TRBJ1-1; maybe TRBD1 (6 bases). Germline CDR1 is SGHRS and CDR2 is YFSETQ. The CDR3 loop spans 14 amino acids. Trimming took off 3 bases at V and 3 bases at J, with 12 bases between the two ends. CDR3: CASSWSQGDTEAFF. Written as DNA, the CDR3 is TGCGCCAGCAGCTGGTCACAGGGTGACACTGAAGCTTTCTTT.

V and J are TRBV19 and TRBJ1-3; 7 nucleotides agree with TRBD1. The CDR3 sequence is 15 residues long. V gave up 5 bases and J gave up 0 bases; unmatched junction bases: 4. Germline-derived CDR1 and CDR2 are LNHDA and SQIVND (reference sequence). CDR3 sequence: CASSFRTGSGNTIYF. The CDR3 DNA is TGTGCCAGTAGTTTCCGGACAGGCTCTGGAAACACCATATATTTT. Based on the CDR3 plus reference TRBV19 and TRBJ1-3, the full variable domain is DGGITQSPKYLFRKEGQNVTLSCEQNLNHDAMYWYRQDPGQGLRLIYYSQIVNDFQKGDIAEGYSVSREKKESFPLTVTSAQKNPTAFYLCASSFRTGSGNTIYFGEGSWLTVV.

The genes are TRBV25-1 and TRBJ2-1; no definite D call. The CDR3 contains 14 residues. The V end lost 2 bases, the J end lost 4 bases, and 9 bases lay between the germline ends. CDR1 is MGHDK, CDR2 SYGVNS, per germline. CDR3 loop: CASSELGPYNEQFF. For the CDR3, the DNA is TGTGCCAGCAGTGAACTGGGCCCGTACAATGAGCAGTTCTTC.

The rearrangement uses TRBV30 and TRBJ2-7, with D tentatively TRBD2 (6 bases). V dropped 2 bases and J dropped 3 bases, with 14 bases sitting between them. Looked up from germline, CDR1 is GTSNPN and CDR2 is SVGIG (reference sequence). The CDR3 has 14 residues. The CDR3 is CAWSIGGFDYEQYF. The CDR3 DNA is TGTGCCTGGAGTATCGGGGGATTTGACTACGAGCAGTACTTC. Full variable domain (outside the CDR3, taken from reference TRBV30 and TRBJ2-7): SQTIHQWPATLVQPVGSPLSLECTVEGTSNPNLYWYRQAAGRGLQLLFYSVGIGQISSEVPQNLSASRPQDRQFILSSKKLLLSDSGFYLCAWSIGGFDYEQYFGPGTRLTVT.

The chain recombines TRBV29-1 with TRBJ2-1, with D possibly being TRBD2 (6 bases). Between the trimmed V and J ends, which lost 4 bases and 7 bases, there was a span of 26 bases. Germline CDR1 is SQVTM and CDR2 is ANQGSEA. The CDR3 has 17 residues. The CDR3 is CSVVRHNMPGAGNEQFF. The CDR3 DNA reads TGCAGCGTTGTCAGACACAATATGCCCGGCGCGGGAAATGAGCAGTTCTTC.

This chain links TRBV30 with TRBJ2-7, with 9 bases identical to TRBD1. Germline CDR1 GTSNPN, CDR2 SVGIG (reference sequence). Germline trimming cut 5 bases from V and 0 bases from J; bases unmatched to any gene: 11. CDR3 length equals 16 residues. CDR3 in DNA: TGTGCCTGGTGGAGGCTCCGGGACAGGGTCTCCTACGAGCAGTACTTC. It specifies CAWWRLRDRVSYEQYF.

V usage is TRBV6-6 and J usage is TRBJ1-1; tentative D call: TRBD1 (6 bases). CDR3 size: 13 residues. V was cut by 6 bases and J by 4 bases, with 12 bases left in between. Germline V gene data show CDR1 as MNHNY and CDR2 as SVGAGI (reference sequence). The CDR3: CASRETGLTEAFF. The CDR3 DNA follows: TGTGCCAGCAGAGAGACAGGCCTCACTGAAGCTTTCTTT.

V and J are TRBV5-1 and TRBJ2-1, with 8 bases matching TRBD2. The germline gives CDR1 SGHRS, CDR2 YFSETQ. The CDR3 is made up of 17 amino acids. J lost 2 bases, V lost 4 bases, and 11 bases had no gene match. CDR3 residues: CASSADSGGTTYNEQFF. The CDR3 DNA sequence: TGCGCCAGCAGCGCCGACAGCGGGGGCACCACCTACAATGAGCAGTTCTTC.

The chain employs TRBV11-2 and TRBJ2-7; TRBD1 matches at 8 bases. This CDR3 comprises 15 residues. Looked up from germline, CDR1 is SGHAT and CDR2 is FQNNGV. Trimming cost V 5 bases and J 5 bases; bases outside gene matches: 11. This CDR3 reads CASSRLSGQGNEQYF. In nucleotides, the CDR3 is TGTGCCAGCAGCCGATTATCAGGACAGGGTAACGAGCAGTACTTC.

The V call is TRBV2, the J call TRBJ1-1, with 7 bases matching TRBD1. The CDR3 consists of 16 residues. The ends lost 2 bases at V and 2 bases at J; junction bases unmatched: 8. CDR1 is SNHLY and CDR2 is FYNNEI in the germline V gene. CDR3 nucleotides: TGTGCCAGCAGTGAATCTAGACAGGGAGCCAACACTGAAGCTTTCTTT. This gives the protein CASSESRQGANTEAFF. The variable domain in full, completed from reference TRBV2 and TRBJ1-1, reads EPEVTQTPSHQVTQMGQEVILRCVPISNHLYFYWYRQILGQKVEFLVSFYNNEISEKSEIFDDQFSVERPDGSNFTLKIRSTKLEDSAMYFCASSESRQGANTEAFFGQGTRLTVV.

J is TRBJ1-2 and V is TRBV4-1, with D uncertain. The V end was cut by 3 bases, the J end by 3 bases, with 14 bases between. The CDR3 is made up of 15 amino acids. CDR1 is MGHRA, CDR2 YSYEKL, per germline. DNA of the CDR3: TGCGCCAGCAGCCATCATTCTAAGGAGGACTATGGCTACACCTTC. This encodes CASSHHSKEDYGYTF.

The V and J genes are TRBV7-2 and TRBJ2-5; 7 bases match TRBD1. V lost 5 bases and J lost 2; bases outside the gene matches: 5. CDR1 SGHTA and CDR2 FQGNSA come from the germline V gene. This CDR3 is built from 14 residues. The CDR3 DNA sequence: TGTGCCAGCAGCCAACAGGGGTGGCAAGAGACCCAGTACTTC. Its protein product is CASSQQGWQETQYF.

The chain recombines TRBV25-1 with TRBJ2-7, with TRBD2 matching over 7 bases. Trimming took 6 bases from V and 2 from J; bases not matched to a gene: 13. The CDR3 contains 16 residues. Germline CDR1 and CDR2: MGHDK and SYGVNS. CDR3 bases: TGTGCCAGCAGCCTCTCCGGGGGAGGGTTTACCTACGAGCAGTACTTC. Protein product: CASSLSGGGFTYEQYF.

The rearrangement uses TRBV19 and TRBJ1-1; D gene unclear. The CDR3 consists of 13 residues. Per germline, CDR1 LNHDA and CDR2 SQIVND (reference sequence). Between the trimmed V and J ends, which lost 6 bases and 8 bases, there was a span of 16 bases. CDR3 in DNA: TGTGCCAGTAGGATAAGTGGCATCGGGGAAGCTTTCTTT. As protein: CASRISGIGEAFF.

The V call is TRBV30, the J call TRBJ2-1; D possibly corresponds to TRBD1 (5 bases). The CDR3 contains 15 residues. The ends were cut back, 0 bases at V and 8 bases at J, with 17 bases in the middle. Germline CDR1 and CDR2: GTSNPN and SVGIG (reference sequence). In nucleotides, the CDR3 is TGTGCCTGGAGTGTAAGGGTTCTCTCCAGGGATGAGCAGTTCTTC. Residues: CAWSVRVLSRDEQFF.

J is TRBJ1-1 and V is TRBV30; TRBD1 matches 7 bases. CDR1 and CDR2 (germline): GTSNPN, SVGIG (reference sequence). With V trimmed by 3 bases and J by 2 bases, 6 bases remained unmatched. The CDR3 extends over 14 amino acids. Here the CDR3 DNA reads TGTGCCTGGAGAGAACAGGGGCGAAACACTGAAGCTTTCTTT. The encoded protein is CAWREQGRNTEAFF. Based on the CDR3 plus reference TRBV30 and TRBJ1-1, the full variable domain is SQTIHQWPATLVQPVGSPLSLECTVEGTSNPNLYWYRQAAGRGLQLLFYSVGIGQISSEVPQNLSASRPQDRQFILSSKKLLLSDSGFYLCAWREQGRNTEAFFGQGTRLTVV.

The chain recombines TRBV30 with TRBJ1-5; a possible D gene is TRBD1 (5 bases). The V and J ends lost 0 bases and 3 bases respectively, with 9 bases between them. The CDR3 runs to 14 residues. Germline CDR1 reads GTSNPN; CDR2 reads SVGIG (reference sequence). Here the CDR3 DNA reads TGTGCCTGGAGTGTAGGGACTTCCAATCAGCCCCAGCATTTT. Translating gives CAWSVGTSNQPQHF.